Here is one T cell receptor (beta chain) with its context. This entry belongs to a study of blood T cell repertoires in COVID-19. At the level of the study: Sources were T cells, B-cell-depleted T cells, or PBMCs; the material itself was cDNA or gDNA.

Per the original data handling: Amplification from reference gene primers served as the basis for estimated nucleated cell counts. The repertoire was sequenced with immunoSEQ multiplex PCR; TCRdb's copy has only in-frame clones and lacks some. V, J and clone size are those of that table, while D and trimming were read from the DNA. Altogether around 67,000 clones are present, roughly 88% being singletons, with the ten largest covering 1.9%. The germline V gene encodes CDR1 SGHTA and CDR2 FQGNSA. V shed 5 bases, J shed 3 bases, and the junction held 12 bases outside the gene matches. The CDR3 runs to 18 residues.

The origin of this receptor is an elderly woman with active or convalescent COVID-19. V and J are TRBV7-2 and TRBJ2-2; TRBD1 matches 10 bases. The sample comprised peripheral blood. The DNA of the CDR3 is TGTGCCAGCAGCCCCTCCCCGGGACAGGGGACCTACACCGGGGAGCTGTTTTTT. Translating gives CASSPSPGQGTYTGELFF.